These 22 T cell receptor beta chains were all obtained from the same sample, sequenced in a study of cytomegalovirus exposure and HLA in healthy donors. In the PCR, 60 Vbeta and 13 Jbeta primers were used. The method was immunoSEQ multiplex PCR; TCRdb's version includes in-frame clones alone and lacks a portion of them. The sample shows about 79,000 clones, under 70% of them seen only once. Sequencing used PBMCs. These receptors were collected from a woman aged 50 to 60 in good health and CMV-seropositive.

The gene calls are TRBV5-8 and TRBJ2-1; D perhaps matches TRBD1 (6 bases). V lost 4 bases and J 7 bases, leaving 21 bases between the germline ends. Germline V gives CDR1 SGHTS, CDR2 YDEGEE. This CDR3 contains 16 residues. CDR3 in amino acids: CASSAGPLTGKNEQFF. CDR3 coding DNA: TGTGCCAGCAGCGCCGGACCGCTTACAGGGAAGAATGAGCAGTTCTTC.

This sequence joins TRBV10-2 and TRBJ1-1; D is perhaps TRBD1 (5 bases). In germline, CDR1 is WSHSY, CDR2 SAAADI. V was cut by 4 bases and J by 1 base, with 7 bases left in between. This CDR3 region has 13 residues. CDR3 residues: CASSVTGNTEAFF. For the CDR3, the DNA is TGCGCCAGCAGTGTTACAGGGAACACTGAAGCTTTCTTT.

The genes are TRBV15 and TRBJ2-4, with 7 bases matching TRBD1. The CDR3 length is 18 residues. Germline V lookup: CDR1 LNHNV, CDR2 YYDKDF (reference sequence). Trimming removed 8 bases from V and 0 bases from J; junction bases left unmatched: 16. The CDR3 loop reads CATAPGQMGALAKNIQYF. The CDR3 coding sequence is TGTGCCACCGCCCCGGGACAGATGGGAGCTTTAGCCAAAAACATTCAGTACTTC.

The chain has TRBV10-3 and TRBJ2-1, with 10 bases fitting TRBD2. The CDR3 sequence is 16 residues long. Per germline, CDR1 ENHRY and CDR2 SYGVKD. J gave up 3 bases and V 3 bases, and 5 bases lay outside the gene matches. The DNA of the CDR3 is TGTGCCATCAGTGAAACGACTAGCGGGCGCTACAATGAGCAGTTCTTC. Protein product: CAISETTSGRYNEQFF.

The chain combines TRBV14 with TRBJ1-4, with D possibly TRBD1 on 5 matching bases. Looked up from germline, CDR1 is SGHDN and CDR2 is FVKESK. Trimming took off 0 bases at V and 0 bases at J, with 5 bases between the two ends. CDR3 length equals 15 residues. CDR3 in DNA: TGTGCCAGCAGCCAAGAGACAGCAACTAATGAAAAACTGTTTTTT. Amino acid sequence: CASSQETATNEKLFF.

The chain carries TRBV9 and TRBJ2-3, with D possibly TRBD1 on 5 matching bases. Trimming pared 0 bases from V and 5 bases from J, leaving 7 bases between. The CDR3 runs 13 residues. The germline CDR1 and CDR2 sequences are SGDLS and YYNGEE. CDR3 loop: CASSVEGKDTQYF. Written as DNA, the CDR3 is TGTGCCAGCAGCGTAGAGGGGAAAGATACGCAGTATTTT.

The chain uses TRBV9 and TRBJ2-5; tentatively, D is TRBD1 (5 bases). The V gene lost 3 bases and the J gene lost 4 bases, with 10 bases spanning the gap. Germline V gene sequence: CDR1 SGDLS, CDR2 YYNGEE. This CDR3 is built from 13 residues. The CDR3 spells CASSDDRRETQYF. The CDR3 DNA reads TGTGCCAGCAGCGATGACAGAAGAGAGACCCAGTACTTC.

Only a few counts were recorded for this clone. The chain has TRBV7-9 and TRBJ1-5; D unclear. Germline V gene data show CDR1 as SEHNR and CDR2 as FQNEAQ (reference sequence). This CDR3 region has 12 residues. V was clipped by 4 bases and J by 5 bases, with 6 bases between them. CDR3 residues: CASSSGDQPQHF. CDR3 nucleotide sequence: TGTGCCAGCAGCTCGGGAGATCAGCCCCAGCATTTT.

The chain couples TRBV30 to TRBJ1-6; 9 nucleotides match TRBD1. CDR1 is GTSNPN, CDR2 SVGIG, per germline (reference sequence). V trimming: 2 bases; J trimming: 4 bases; junction bases outside the gene matches: 9. The CDR3 is made up of 17 amino acids. The chain's CDR3 is CAWSHRTGDLYNSPLHF. The CDR3 DNA reads as TGTGCCTGGAGTCACAGGACAGGGGACCTATATAATTCACCCCTCCACTTT.

V and J are TRBV7-9 and TRBJ1-1; D is possibly TRBD1 (6 bases). The V gene lost 6 bases and the J gene lost 0 bases, with 26 bases spanning the gap. The length of the CDR3 is 19 residues. The germline V gene has CDR1 SEHNR and CDR2 FQNEAQ (reference sequence). CDR3 DNA: TGTGCCAGCAGGGGGGAACCGTTAGGACAGTTAAATGTGAACACTGAAGCTTTCTTT. Translated, it gives CASRGEPLGQLNVNTEAFF.

This clone appeared once. The V gene is TRBV11-1, the J gene TRBJ1-1; D unclear. Germline CDR1 reads SGHAT; CDR2 reads FQDESV (reference sequence). The V gene lost 5 bases and the J gene lost 2 bases, with 9 bases spanning the gap. The CDR3 is made up of 13 amino acids. CDR3 in amino acids: CASSVGYNTEAFF. CDR3 bases: TGTGCCAGCAGCGTCGGGTACAACACTGAAGCTTTCTTT.

The rearrangement uses TRBV5-1 and TRBJ2-3, with a weak D call TRBD2 (7 bases). Germline CDR1 is SGHRS and CDR2 is YFSETQ. This CDR3 has 17 amino acids. V was trimmed by 0 bases and J by 6 bases, leaving 20 bases between them. CDR3 DNA sequence: TGCGCCAGCAGCTTGGTATATTCGGGGGGCCTACCCGATACGCAGTATTTT. Residues: CASSLVYSGGLPDTQYF.

The chain employs TRBV5-1 and TRBJ1-1; D is ambiguous. This CDR3 spans 15 amino acids. V was clipped by 3 bases and J by 1 base, with 13 bases between them. Germline V lookup: CDR1 SGHRS, CDR2 YFSETQ. CDR3 protein: CASSSDTTANTEAFF. DNA of the CDR3: TGCGCCAGCAGCTCTGACACCACAGCGAACACTGAAGCTTTCTTT.

This chain connects TRBV11-2 to TRBJ2-5; D gene uncertain. The J call may be incorrect, as the DNA end agrees better with TRBJ2-7. CDR3 size: 14 residues. Germline values: CDR1 SGHAT, CDR2 FQNNGV. The CDR3 DNA sequence: TGTGCCAGCAGCCGCATCATCACTCCCTACGAGCAGTACTTC. Protein: CASSRIITPYEQYF.

This clone was found a few times. The V call is TRBV5-5, the J call TRBJ2-3, with a weak D call TRBD1 (6 bases). This CDR3 is built from 12 residues. Between the trimmed V and J ends, which lost 2 bases and 7 bases, there was a span of 8 bases. Germline V gene sequence: CDR1 SGHKS, CDR2 YYEKEE (reference sequence). The CDR3, as DNA: TGTGCCAGCAGCTTAGGGGGAAATACGCAGTATTTT. It is translated as CASSLGGNTQYF.

The V and J genes are TRBV25-1 and TRBJ1-6; 9 nucleotides line up with TRBD1. The germline gives CDR1 MGHDK, CDR2 SYGVNS. The CDR3 has 14 amino acids. The ends lost 2 bases at V and 9 bases at J; junction bases unmatched: 2. CDR3 sequence reads: CASSETGGFSPLHF. The CDR3 nucleotides read TGTGCCAGCAGTGAAACAGGGGGCTTTTCACCCCTCCACTTT.

The chain links TRBV7-2 to TRBJ2-5, with TRBD2 identical over 8 bases. Losses at the gene ends were 1 base for V and 3 bases for J; bases not matched to a gene: 4. CDR1 and CDR2 (germline): SGHTA, FQGNSA. There are 15 residues in the CDR3. CDR3 DNA sequence: TGTGCCAGCAGCTTAGGTAGTAGCGGGGAAGAGACCCAGTACTTC. It translates to CASSLGSSGEETQYF. The full variable domain, with the rest looked up from reference TRBV7-2 and TRBJ2-5, is GAGVSQSPSNKVTEKGKDVELRCDPISGHTALYWYRQSLGQGLEFLIYFQGNSAPDKSGLPSDRFSAERTGGSVSTLTIQRTQQEDSAVYLCASSLGSSGEETQYFGPGTRLLVL.

The chain employs TRBV6-5 and TRBJ1-5, with D unclear. The CDR3 is made up of 13 amino acids. Trimming removed 4 bases from V and 4 bases from J, with 8 bases in between. Germline assignment: CDR1 MNHEY and CDR2 SVGAGI. CDR3 in amino acids: CASSSGVNQPQHF. Written as DNA, the CDR3 is TGTGCCAGCAGTTCAGGCGTAAATCAGCCCCAGCATTTT.

This chain links TRBV27 with TRBJ2-5; 8 bases are a match to TRBD1. V trimming: 6 bases; J trimming: 1 base; junction bases outside the gene matches: 13. The germline gives CDR1 MNHEY, CDR2 SMNVEV (reference sequence). CDR3 length: 17 amino acids. Here the CDR3 DNA reads TGTGCCAGCAGCCGCGGGACAGGTCAAAGTTTCCAAGAGACCCAGTACTTC. Amino acids: CASSRGTGQSFQETQYF.

The chain's CDR3 is CASSRPDRTGELFF. The CDR3 bases are TGCGCCAGCAGCAGACCGGACAGAACCGGGGAGCTGTTTTTT. The genes are TRBV5-1 and TRBJ2-2; D may be TRBD1 (6 bases). The CDR3 consists of 14 residues. CDR1 is SGHRS, CDR2 YFSETQ, per germline. V lost 4 bases to trimming and J lost 5 bases, with 12 bases between them. Using reference TRBV5-1 and TRBJ2-2 for the parts outside the CDR3, the full variable domain is KAGVTQTPRYLIKTRGQQVTLSCSPISGHRSVSWYQQTPGQGLQFLFEYFSETQRNKGNFPGRFSGRQFSNSRSEMNVSTLELGDSALYLCASSRPDRTGELFFGEGSRLTVL.

This clone was seen more than once but under ten times. The chain couples TRBV7-3 to TRBJ2-2; 7 bases agree with TRBD2. The ends lost 5 bases at V and 2 bases at J; junction bases unmatched: 11. Germline assignment: CDR1 SGHTA and CDR2 FQGTGA. This CDR3 spans 17 amino acids. The CDR3 reads CASSPTAPAGNTGELFF. In DNA, the CDR3 is TGTGCCAGCAGCCCGACCGCGCCAGCGGGAAACACCGGGGAGCTGTTTTTT.

The rearrangement uses TRBV11-2 and TRBJ1-1; D not resolved. From germline, CDR1 is SGHAT and CDR2 FQNNGV. The CDR3 is 12 amino acids. V lost 5 bases and J lost 4, with 8 bases in between. CDR3 amino acids: CASSVSRTEAFF. DNA for the CDR3: TGTGCCAGCAGCGTGTCCCGCACTGAAGCTTTCTTT.